The 25 T cell receptor beta chains in this list originate from one sample, sequenced in a study of response to subunit inactivated influenza vaccine (dated by TCRdb to the late 2010s). Libraries were constructed by RT-PCR. The instrument given in TCRdb is Illumina HiSeq 2500. Through fastp at Q25 and MiXCR, TCRdb rebuilt clones from the public reads, retaining in-frame beta chains. Every entry covers one CDR3 protein and lists the most common genes and DNA from its rows. This sample has some 600,000 distinct CDR3 sequences in its table, and about 14% of those were observed once. The ten most abundant clones make up 7.5% to 8% of the sample. The sequenced sample was PBMCs from blood, obtained approximately 15 days before vaccination. The receptors come from a man aged 50-60 years who received an inactivated influenza vaccine. Donor details come from another sample of the same person, matched by shared clones.

A few counts support this clonotype. The rearrangement joins TRBV11-2 to TRBJ1-1; D may be TRBD1 (6 bases). Per the germline V gene, CDR1 is SGHAT and CDR2 is FQNNGV. Trimming stripped 6 bases from V and 4 bases from J, with 18 bases between. This CDR3 has 15 residues. The CDR3 DNA sequence: TGTGCCAGCAGTTCCTACAGGGCTCATGGCACTGAAGCTTTCTTT. The encoded protein is CASSSYRAHGTEAFF. The full variable domain, in which reference TRBV11-2 and TRBJ1-1 provide the parts outside the CDR3, is EAGVAQSPRYKIIEKRQSVAFWCNPISGHATLYWYQQILGQGPKLLIQFQNNGVVDDSQLPKDRFSAERLKGVDSTLKIQPAKLEDSAVYLCASSSYRAHGTEAFFGQGTRLTVV.

Remarks on this clonotype: It is likely a read error, because the conserved phenylalanine at the end of the CDR3 is missing. The DNA is left out, because the CDR3 cannot be placed on it with certainty; the CDR3 is given as TCRdb lists it. This rearrangement joins TRBV29-1 to TRBJ1-2. The CDR3 is 9 residues long, ends included. Germline-derived CDR1 and CDR2 are SQVTM and ANQGSEA. The CDR3 loop reads CSVDHTLSV.

V usage is TRBV10-3 and J usage is TRBJ1-2; TRBD1 matches 12 bases. The CDR3 sequence is 17 residues long. Looked up from germline, CDR1 is ENHRY and CDR2 is SYGVKD. Trimming cost V 9 bases and J 5 bases; bases outside gene matches: 16. As DNA, the CDR3 is TGTGCCATAGGATCGCCGGGACAGGGGGCCTCAGGGTATGGCTACACCTTC. Translation: CAIGSPGQGASGYGYTF.

This clonotype showed up just a few times. The chain employs TRBV7-2 and TRBJ2-5, with 11 bases matching TRBD2. V lost 6 bases to trimming and J lost 2 bases; unmatched junction nucleotides: 8. The CDR3 contains 16 residues. CDR1 and CDR2 (germline): SGHTA, FQGNSA. For the CDR3, the DNA is TGTGCCAGCAGGGGGGGGACTAGCGGTAATCAAGAGACCCAGTACTTC. Translating it yields CASRGGTSGNQETQYF.

The chain combines TRBV11-2 with TRBJ2-2, with TRBD2 identical over 13 bases. This CDR3 contains 16 residues. J was trimmed by 5 bases and V by 3 bases; bases with no gene match: 3. Germline V gene lookup returns CDR1 SGHAT and CDR2 FQNNGV. CDR3 protein: CASSFGLAGVTGELFF. The CDR3 bases are TGTGCCAGCAGCTTCGGACTAGCGGGGGTGACCGGGGAGCTGTTTTTT.

This clonotype was seen only a few times. CDR3 DNA: TGTGCCAGCAGCCAAGATTTACAGGGGGCGCGCTATGAGCAGTTCTTC. Protein: CASSQDLQGARYEQFF. This chain joins TRBV4-2 and TRBJ2-1; 9 bases are a match to TRBD1. The CDR3 extends over 16 amino acids. V lost 0 bases, J lost 8 bases, and 8 bases stayed unmatched. CDR1 is LGHNA, CDR2 YNFKEQ, per germline.

The table lists this clonotype with a few counts. The chain couples TRBV5-6 to TRBJ1-1; TRBD1 is a possible D gene (6 bases). The CDR3 has 14 residues. Germline V gene sequence: CDR1 SGHDT, CDR2 YYEEEE. Trimming took off 1 base at V and 7 bases at J, with 14 bases between the two ends. For the CDR3, the DNA is TGTGCCAGCAGCTTGTTGGGGGGGCGGGTTGAAGCTTTCTTT. This translates into CASSLLGGRVEAFF.

In its sample, this clonotype was seen a few times. The CDR3 bases are TGTGCCAGCAGCTTACCACTCGGGACAGGGAACACCGGGGAGCTGTTTTTT. Translating it yields CASSLPLGTGNTGELFF. The chain employs TRBV7-9 and TRBJ2-2; TRBD1 aligns across 8 bases. The CDR3 runs to 17 residues. Trimming at V came to 2 bases and at J to 1 base, leaving 6 bases not matched to a gene. Germline V CDR1 and CDR2: SEHNR, FQNEAQ (reference sequence). Full variable domain (remainder filled in from reference TRBV7-9 and TRBJ2-2): DTGVSQNPRHKITKRGQNVTFRCDPISEHNRLYWYRQTLGQGPEFLTYFQNEAQLEKSRLLSDRFSAERPKGSFSTLEIQRTEQGDSAMYLCASSLPLGTGNTGELFFGEGSRLTVL.

This clonotype was detected many times. The chain combines TRBV5-6 with TRBJ1-1; perhaps TRBD1 as D (5 bases). Between the trimmed V and J ends, which lost 5 bases and 0 bases, there was a span of 14 bases. The germline V gene encodes CDR1 SGHDT and CDR2 YYEEEE. The CDR3 has 15 residues. The CDR3 DNA is TGTGCCAGCAGTGCTAAGGGGTTAATGAACACTGAAGCTTTCTTT. This sequence encodes CASSAKGLMNTEAFF.

This clonotype was recorded a few times. This chain uses TRBV20-1 with TRBJ2-3; D gene ambiguous. V was shortened by 3 bases and J by 2 bases, with 15 bases between the two germline ends. The germline gives CDR1 DFQATT, CDR2 SNEGSKA (reference sequence). CDR3 length: 15 residues. Here the CDR3 DNA reads TGCAGTGCTAGGAAGGCAGGAATGAACACAGATACGCAGTATTTT. This translates into CSARKAGMNTDTQYF.

The V gene is TRBV5-1, the J gene TRBJ1-6; 7 bases map to TRBD1. The CDR3 totals 16 residues. After removal of 4 bases from V and 6 bases from J, the junction contained 10 bases not matched to a gene. The germline CDR1 and CDR2 sequences are SGHRS and YFSETQ. The CDR3 bases are TGCGCCAGCAGCCCCAACACGCCAGGGGGTAATTCACCCCTCCACTTT. Its translation is CASSPNTPGGNSPLHF.

The chain joins TRBV7-9 to TRBJ2-1; the match to TRBD1 covers 7 bases. This CDR3 comprises 15 residues. Germline trimming cut 7 bases from V and 7 bases from J; bases unmatched to any gene: 13. CDR1 and CDR2 from the germline V gene are SEHNR and FQNEAQ (reference sequence). The DNA of the CDR3 is TGTGCCAGCAACCCGGTCGGCAGGGGGAGAAATGAGCAGTTCTTC. Residues: CASNPVGRGRNEQFF.

J is TRBJ2-1 and V is TRBV15; 9 nucleotides match TRBD1. Unmatched junction bases numbered 5, after V lost 2 bases and J lost 9 bases. The V gene's germline CDR1 is LNHNV and CDR2 YYDKDF (reference sequence). The CDR3 is made up of 14 amino acids. The CDR3 DNA follows: TGTGCCACCAGCAGAAACAGGGGGCAGGCTGAGCAGTTCTTC. Translation gives CATSRNRGQAEQFF.

The chain employs TRBV5-1 and TRBJ2-1, with 7 bases identical to TRBD2. J lost 0 bases, V lost 4 bases, and 16 bases had no gene match. Germline V lookup: CDR1 SGHRS, CDR2 YFSETQ. The CDR3 has 19 residues. In nucleotides, the CDR3 is TGCGCCAGCAGCGGGGTAGGGGAGGGGCGACGACGCTCCTACAATGAGCAGTTCTTC. The encoded protein is CASSGVGEGRRRSYNEQFF.

This clonotype was observed a few times. The chain links TRBV24-1 to TRBJ2-7, with a tentative D call TRBD1 (5 bases). The CDR3 is made up of 14 amino acids. The germline gives CDR1 KGHDR, CDR2 SFDVKD. The ends were cut back, 2 bases at V and 5 bases at J, with 12 bases in the middle. The CDR3 DNA is TGTGCCACCAGTGATTCCCAGGGCCCAGACGAGCAGTACTTC. Translation: CATSDSQGPDEQYF.

This clonotype was seen only a few times. J is TRBJ1-3 and V is TRBV7-9; tentative D call: TRBD1 (6 bases). Germline lookup yields CDR1 SEHNR and CDR2 FQNEAQ (reference sequence). The CDR3 runs to 14 residues. Trimming took off 5 bases at V and 5 bases at J, with 13 bases between the two ends. The CDR3 here is CASSPLRGRNTIYF. The CDR3 DNA follows: TGTGCCAGCAGCCCGCTCAGGGGACGAAACACCATATATTTT.

The chain recombines TRBV27 with TRBJ2-3, with D unclear. The length of the CDR3 is 14 residues. Germline V gene data show CDR1 as MNHEY and CDR2 as SMNVEV (reference sequence). The V end was cut by 5 bases, the J end by 2 bases, with 11 bases between. The CDR3 region has the DNA TGTGCCAGCAGTCCTCGGCCGGTCACAGATACGCAGTATTTT. As protein: CASSPRPVTDTQYF.

This rearrangement joins TRBV20-1 to TRBJ2-1; 10 nucleotides agree with TRBD2. Germline assignment: CDR1 DFQATT and CDR2 SNEGSKA (reference sequence). CDR3 size: 15 residues. With V trimmed by 1 base and J by 6 bases, 6 bases remained unmatched. The CDR3, as DNA: TGCAGTGCTAGAGGCGTAGCGGGGGGTAGCAATGAGCAGTTCTTC. As protein: CSARGVAGGSNEQFF.

This clonotype has more than one count but fewer than ten. The chain is built from TRBV30 and TRBJ2-7; D gene unclear. This CDR3 contains 12 residues. Looked up from germline, CDR1 is GTSNPN and CDR2 is SVGIG (reference sequence). The V end was cut by 1 base, the J end by 4 bases, with 8 bases between. The CDR3 nucleotides read TGTGCCTGGAGTGCACAGCTGTACGAGCAGTACTTC. Translation gives CAWSAQLYEQYF.

A note on this clonotype: A junction boundary mismatches the germline segment, possibly from a read error. CDR3 region: CASSHSFSGMETQCF. The CDR3, as DNA: TGTGCCAGCAGCCACTCCTTCTCGGGTATGGAGACCCAGTGCTTC. The chain joins TRBV3-1 to TRBJ2-5; D uncertain. The germline V gene has CDR1 LGHDT and CDR2 YNNKEL (reference sequence). This CDR3 contains 15 residues.

The chain carries TRBV20-1 and TRBJ2-3; the D is unclear. Germline values: CDR1 DFQATT, CDR2 SNEGSKA (reference sequence). V was shortened by 2 bases and J by 0 bases, with 6 bases between the two germline ends. This CDR3 is 13 amino acids long. In DNA form, the CDR3 reads TGCAGTGCTAGATCCCCTAGCACAGATACGCAGTATTTT. Its translation: CSARSPSTDTQYF.

This clonotype showed up just a few times. This rearrangement joins TRBV20-1 to TRBJ2-7; D might be TRBD2 (5 bases). The V and J ends lost 6 bases and 7 bases respectively, with 13 bases between them. In germline, CDR1 is DFQATT, CDR2 SNEGSKA (reference sequence). The CDR3 is 11 residues long. The CDR3 reads CSAKIGGEQYF. The CDR3 coding sequence is TGCAGTGCAAAGATAGGCGGGGAGCAGTACTTC.

This sequence joins TRBV30 and TRBJ2-5, with D hard to call. Per germline, CDR1 GTSNPN and CDR2 SVGIG (reference sequence). The ends were cut back, 2 bases at V and 4 bases at J, with 5 bases in the middle. This CDR3 is built from 11 residues. The CDR3 loop reads CAWSHRETQYF. The CDR3 region has the DNA TGTGCCTGGAGTCACCGAGAGACCCAGTACTTC.

This sequence joins TRBV6-2 or TRBV6-3 and TRBJ2-1; 13 bases align to TRBD2. V trimming: 2 bases; J trimming: 6 bases; junction bases outside the gene matches: 10. Germline-derived CDR1 and CDR2 are MNHEY and SVGEGT. CDR3 length: 18 amino acids. The CDR3 here is CASSYRLGRTSGGNEQFF. CDR3 in DNA: TGTGCCAGCAGTTACCGATTAGGTCGGACTAGCGGGGGCAATGAGCAGTTCTTC.

The V gene is TRBV7-8, the J gene TRBJ1-5; tentatively, D is TRBD1 (6 bases). V was cut by 3 bases and J by 6 bases, with 15 bases left in between. Per germline, CDR1 SGHVS and CDR2 FQNEAQ. This CDR3 is built from 15 residues. DNA for the CDR3: TGTGCCAGCAGCTTCCCTAGGGGGAGCGGTCAGCCCCAGCATTTT. This sequence encodes CASSFPRGSGQPQHF.